The clone carrying this T cell receptor (beta chain) was found many times. Its specificity is not known. The data derive from a study of molecular identifiers for immune sequencing clone quantification. About the research overall: Replicates partitioned RNA from 20,000 or 100,000 naive CD8 cells into five parts, sequencing four.

Study-wide results and caveats: Barcode-sharing identical TCR molecules could underestimate highly expanded clone sizes.

TCRdb reanalysed the PCR reads using MiXCR and keeps one entry per CDR3 protein. The sample holds about half a million distinct CDR3 sequences, about 20% seen once. V lost 2 bases, J lost 5 bases, and 9 bases stayed unmatched. The CDR3 sequence is 16 residues long. CDR1 and CDR2 from the germline V gene are SGHNT and YYREEE (reference sequence). Naive CD8 libraries came from around 18,000 to 910,000 sorted cells with 10%, 30% or 50% RNA. This clonotype was sampled from a human donor in good health. Some libraries in this study had Jurkat cell RNA spiked in. Sequencing used naive CD8+ T cells from blood, with Jurkat cell RNA spiked in. As to subset: FACS-sorted CD8+CD4-CCR7+CD45RA+ naive T cells. The rearrangement uses TRBV5-4 and TRBJ2-3; TRBD2 agrees at 9 bases. CDR3 in DNA: TGTGCCAGCAGCTTTCTAGCGGGGAGGATGGTAGATACGCAGTATTTT. This codes for CASSFLAGRMVDTQYF.